This T cell receptor beta chain came from a study of Ad26.COV2.S vaccination and SARS-CoV-2 variants. V lost 3 bases, J lost 1 base, and 5 bases stayed unmatched. The CDR3 has 15 residues. CDR1 MNHEY and CDR2 SMNVEV come from the germline V gene (reference sequence). Libraries were prepared by immunoSEQ multiplex PCR; TCRdb keeps only in-frame clonotypes and omits some of them. The sample yields about 350,000 clones, about nine tenths seen once. Treatment denoted: some 19 received Ad26.COV2.S at low or high dose, single or two shots; roughly five received placebo; per-sample allocation not given. Sampling occurred on day 63 after the first vaccine or placebo injection.

This TCR derives from a person between 18 and 60 years old who received the Ad26.COV2.S COVID-19 vaccine or a placebo. The V gene is TRBV27, the J gene TRBJ1-2; 7 bases fit TRBD1. The sample in question was peripheral blood, obtained in a trial of Ad26.COV2.S vaccine versus placebo. The CDR3 DNA reads TGTGCCAGCAGTTTCCGGGACAGAAGTAACTATGGCTACACCTTC. Translation gives CASSFRDRSNYGYTF.